This TCR beta chain was sequenced during a study of CD8+CD57+ T cells in acquired aplastic anemia. Looking at the study overall: Sorted CD4+ and CD8+ cell DNA averaged around 3 ug.

Comment on this clonotype: The junction shows a germline mismatch at one end, possibly a read error.

Per germline, CDR1 SGHAT and CDR2 FQNNGV. CDR3 length equals 17 residues. The sequenced patients had an expansion of CD8+CD57+ cells seen by flow cytometry. Profiling that covered TCR beta VDJ and CDR3 relied on genomic DNA as its template. TCRdb ran MiXCR on the reads and lists one entry per CDR3 protein. Among approximately 98,000 distinct CDR3 sequences listed, around 68% were seen once. The chain uses TRBV11-2 and TRBJ1-6; no definite D call. Sequenced material: sorted CD4+, CD8+, or CD8+CD57+ T cells (not recorded which) from PBMCs. The sequence came from a human donor with aplastic anemia. CDR3 sequence: CASSLDLSPSYNSPLHF. The CDR3 DNA reads TGTGCCAGCAGCCTAGATCTCAGCCCCTCCTATAATTCACCCCTCCACTTT.